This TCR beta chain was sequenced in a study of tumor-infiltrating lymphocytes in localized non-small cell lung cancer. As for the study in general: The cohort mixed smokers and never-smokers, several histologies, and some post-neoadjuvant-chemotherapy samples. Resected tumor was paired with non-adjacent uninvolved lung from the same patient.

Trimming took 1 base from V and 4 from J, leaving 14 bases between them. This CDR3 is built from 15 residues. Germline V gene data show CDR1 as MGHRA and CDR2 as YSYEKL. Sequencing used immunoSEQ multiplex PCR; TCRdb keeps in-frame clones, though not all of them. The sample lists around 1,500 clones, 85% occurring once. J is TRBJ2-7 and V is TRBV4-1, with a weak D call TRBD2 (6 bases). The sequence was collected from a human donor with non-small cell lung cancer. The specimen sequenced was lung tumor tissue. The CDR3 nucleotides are TGCGCCAGCAGCCAAGCAGCGGGTGGATATTACGAGCAGTACTTC. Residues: CASSQAAGGYYEQYF.